Each of the 28 T cell receptor beta chains below was sequenced from the same sample in a study of T-cell reconstitution after alpha-beta-depleted transplantation in children. Broader study findings: The authors attributed T-cell counts and diversity one year after transplant mostly to newly produced T cells.

Researchers prepared the TCRbeta library using unique molecular identifiers, the study reports. TCRdb processed the PCR reads anew with MiXCR; each CDR3 protein has one entry. Of around 270,000 distinct CDR3 sequences in the sample, approximately 7.3% were seen once. Their cognate antigens are unknown. Sample: peripheral blood, taken 360 days after TCRalphabeta/CD19-depleted stem cell transplant. All receptors derive from a female patient aged 2-15 years who had a stem cell transplant for Fanconi anemia, so the T cells may come from the graft donor.

This clonotype was detected many times. J is TRBJ2-3 and V is TRBV24-1, with a tentative D call TRBD2 (6 bases). V was trimmed by 5 bases and J by 2 bases, leaving 13 bases between them. This CDR3 is 15 amino acids long. Germline-derived CDR1 and CDR2 are KGHDR and SFDVKD. CDR3 sequence reads: CATSAGTSFTDTQYF. CDR3 DNA sequence: TGTGCCACCAGTGCAGGAACTAGCTTCACAGATACGCAGTATTTT.

Ten or more counts support this clonotype. This sequence joins TRBV12-3 or TRBV12-4 and TRBJ1-5; TRBD1 matches 7 bases. With 3 bases clipped from V and 0 bases from J, the junction kept 5 bases outside the gene matches. The CDR3 is made up of 16 amino acids. The CDR3 DNA is TGTGCCAGCAGTTTCGGGACAGACTATAGCAATCAGCCCCAGCATTTT. It encodes CASSFGTDYSNQPQHF.

CDR3 sequence reads: CAWRTVGAQETQYF. Here the CDR3 DNA reads TGTGCCTGGAGGACAGTGGGGGCACAAGAGACCCAGTACTTC. The chain couples TRBV30 to TRBJ2-5, with D maybe TRBD1 (6 bases). The germline CDR1 and CDR2 sequences are GTSNPN and SVGIG (reference sequence). V was cut by 3 bases and J by 2 bases, with 13 bases left in between. This CDR3 is 14 amino acids long.

This clonotype was detected only a few times. The V gene is TRBV7-6, the J gene TRBJ2-1; perhaps TRBD2 as D (5 bases). Germline loops: CDR1 SGHVS, CDR2 FNYEAQ. The CDR3 has 14 amino acids. Between the trimmed V and J ends, which lost 2 bases and 7 bases, there was a span of 12 bases. The CDR3 nucleotides are TGTGCCAGCAGCTTAAGCCAACCGGGGAATGAGCAGTTCTTC. It specifies CASSLSQPGNEQFF.

This clonotype was picked up many times. The rearrangement joins TRBV5-1 to TRBJ2-3; D is perhaps TRBD2 (6 bases). CDR1 SGHRS and CDR2 YFSETQ come from the germline V gene. The CDR3 totals 14 residues. Between the trimmed V and J ends, which lost 1 base and 4 bases, there was a span of 10 bases. In DNA, the CDR3 is TGCGCCAGCAGCTTGATAGCGGCCCCAGATACGCAGTATTTT. It codes for CASSLIAAPDTQYF.

This clonotype occurred many times. The chain combines TRBV6-5 with TRBJ1-1, with D perhaps matching TRBD1 (5 bases). The length of the CDR3 is 15 residues. Germline CDR1 and CDR2: MNHEY and SVGAGI. V dropped 4 bases and J dropped 0 bases, with 12 bases sitting between them. The CDR3 DNA reads TGTGCCAGCAGTTCCCAGGGCGGGGTGAACACTGAAGCTTTCTTT. Encoded protein: CASSSQGGVNTEAFF.

This sequence joins TRBV28 and TRBJ2-3; D is perhaps TRBD1 or TRBD2 (5 bases each). The V and J ends lost 6 bases and 2 bases respectively, with 6 bases between them. The CDR3 contains 12 residues. The germline CDR1 and CDR2 sequences are MDHEN and SYDVKM. CDR3 protein: CASSGATDTQYF. The CDR3 coding sequence is TGTGCCAGCAGCGGGGCCACAGATACGCAGTATTTT.

The gene calls are TRBV7-6 and TRBJ2-7; 10 bases align to TRBD1. CDR3 length: 17 residues. V shed 0 bases and J 4 bases; nucleotides not matched to a gene: 9. From germline, CDR1 is SGHVS and CDR2 FNYEAQ. CDR3 in DNA: TGTGCCAGCAGCTTAGCCGTTGCGGGACAGGGGAGGTACGAGCAGTACTTC. Its translation is CASSLAVAGQGRYEQYF.

This clonotype was picked up many times. The gene calls are TRBV5-1 and TRBJ2-5; D gene ambiguous. The CDR3 covers 13 residues. Between the trimmed V and J ends, which lost 2 bases and 5 bases, there was a span of 10 bases. CDR1 and CDR2 from the germline V gene are SGHRS and YFSETQ. In DNA, the CDR3 is TGCGCCAGCAGCTTAGACTTGGGGGAGACCCAGTACTTC. It specifies CASSLDLGETQYF.

This clonotype was counted ten times or more. This chain connects TRBV7-9 to TRBJ2-1, with 8 positions matching TRBD1. Losses at the gene ends were 3 bases for V and 15 bases for J; bases not matched to a gene: 19. Looked up from germline, CDR1 is SEHNR and CDR2 is FQNEAQ (reference sequence). The CDR3 runs to 16 residues. The chain's CDR3 is CASSFPGQDDYLRGFF. The CDR3 coding sequence is TGTGCCAGCAGCTTTCCGGGACAGGACGACTATCTGAGGGGGTTCTTC.

This clonotype has just a few counts. This chain joins TRBV14 and TRBJ2-6; D remains ambiguous. This CDR3 spans 16 amino acids. Trimming took off 0 bases at V and 3 bases at J, with 9 bases between the two ends. Germline values: CDR1 SGHDN, CDR2 FVKESK. DNA of the CDR3: TGTGCCAGCAGCCAAGATCCCCTAGGTGGGGCCAACGTCCTGACTTTC. This sequence encodes CASSQDPLGGANVLTF. The full variable domain, rest sourced from reference TRBV14 and TRBJ2-6, is EAGVTQFPSHSVIEKGQTVTLRCDPISGHDNLYWYRRVMGKEIKFLLHFVKESKQDESGMPNNRFLAERTGGTYSTLKVQPAELEDSGVYFCASSQDPLGGANVLTFGAGSRLTVL.

This clonotype showed up just a few times. The genes are TRBV25-1 and TRBJ2-3; D is undetermined. This CDR3 spans 12 amino acids. V was clipped by 3 bases and J by 5 bases, with 6 bases between them. Germline V CDR1 and CDR2: MGHDK, SYGVNS. CDR3 sequence reads: CASSDFRDTQYF. CDR3 coding DNA: TGTGCCAGCAGTGACTTCCGAGATACGCAGTATTTT.

This clonotype was seen ten or more times. The chain recombines TRBV6-1 with TRBJ1-1, with TRBD1 matching 7 bases. The CDR3 loop spans 13 amino acids. J was trimmed by 10 bases and V by 6 bases; bases with no gene match: 11. CDR1 and CDR2 (germline): MNHNS, SASEGT. The CDR3 is CASRGQGGLGAFF. CDR3 nucleotide sequence: TGTGCCAGCAGGGGCCAGGGGGGATTAGGAGCTTTCTTT.

This clonotype was observed many times. The J gene is TRBJ2-3, the V gene TRBV12-3 or TRBV12-4; 9 bases match TRBD2. The CDR3 contains 16 residues. The junction had 8 bases not matched to a gene; V was cut back by 5 bases and J by 2 bases. CDR3 in amino acids: CASSLNLAGITDTQYF. The CDR3 DNA is TGTGCCAGCAGTCTAAACCTAGCGGGGATCACAGATACGCAGTATTTT.

This chain links TRBV14 with TRBJ2-3; TRBD2 matches at 7 bases. Per the germline V gene, CDR1 is SGHDN and CDR2 is FVKESK. V lost 0 bases, J lost 1 base, and 7 bases stayed unmatched. The CDR3 covers 17 residues. The CDR3 sequence: CASSQEPSGIRTDTQYF. CDR3 nucleotides: TGTGCCAGCAGCCAAGAGCCGAGCGGGATCCGCACAGATACGCAGTATTTT.

This clonotype was detected a few times. The chain has TRBV13 and TRBJ1-1; D remains ambiguous. Germline-derived CDR1 and CDR2 are PRHDT and FYEKMQ (reference sequence). V was shortened by 3 bases and J by 1 base, with 6 bases between the two germline ends. The CDR3 covers 13 residues. CDR3 residues: CASSFPPNTEAFF. The DNA of the CDR3 is TGTGCCAGCAGCTTCCCACCGAACACTGAAGCTTTCTTT.

As DNA, the CDR3 is TGCGCCAGCAGTGACCCTGTCTCCGGGGGAAACACCGGGGAGCTGTTTTTT. It yields the protein CASSDPVSGGNTGELFF. The chain joins TRBV10-1 to TRBJ2-2; perhaps TRBD2 as D (6 bases). This CDR3 comprises 17 residues. V was cut by 3 bases and J by 2 bases, with 16 bases left in between. The germline V gene has CDR1 WNHNN and CDR2 SYGVQD (reference sequence).

This clonotype was counted ten times or more. V usage is TRBV4-1 and J usage is TRBJ2-5, with 8 bases identical to TRBD2. With 1 base clipped from V and 0 bases from J, the junction kept 4 bases outside the gene matches. This CDR3 contains 16 residues. CDR1 is MGHRA, CDR2 YSYEKL, per germline. DNA of the CDR3: TGCGCCAGCAGCCAAGTTGATAGCGGGAACCAAGAGACCCAGTACTTC. Encoded protein: CASSQVDSGNQETQYF.

As DNA, the CDR3 is TGCAGCGTCAGTAACAGACCCTCTGGAAACACCATATATTTT. The encoded protein is CSVSNRPSGNTIYF. The chain combines TRBV29-1 with TRBJ1-3; no clear D. Trimming took off 6 bases at V and 0 bases at J, with 12 bases between the two ends. Germline CDR1 and CDR2: SQVTM and ANQGSEA. The CDR3 runs 14 residues.

This clonotype has only a few counts. This chain uses TRBV6-1 with TRBJ2-7, with TRBD2 as a possible D gene (5 bases). The CDR3 is 16 residues long. Trimming took off 8 bases at V and 0 bases at J, with 20 bases between the two ends. Per germline, CDR1 MNHNS and CDR2 SASEGT. The CDR3 spells CASEDRRTATSYEQYF. CDR3 DNA: TGTGCCAGCGAAGACCGACGGACTGCGACCTCCTACGAGCAGTACTTC.

This clonotype appeared many times. This chain joins TRBV5-1 and TRBJ2-2, with no clear D. Trimming cost V 6 bases and J 6 bases, with 15 bases left between them. Germline CDR1 reads SGHRS; CDR2 reads YFSETQ. This CDR3 contains 14 residues. CDR3 in DNA: TGCGCCAGCACGGCCACTATGGGCGCCGGGGAGCTGTTTTTT. Translation: CASTATMGAGELFF.

This clonotype appeared many times. This chain uses TRBV28 with TRBJ2-4; TRBD2 aligns across 7 bases. This CDR3 is built from 15 residues. The V gene end was trimmed by 7 bases and the J gene end by 5 bases; junction bases not matched to a gene: 11. Germline-derived CDR1 and CDR2 are MDHEN and SYDVKM. The CDR3 loop is CASTTWGEGQNIQYF. CDR3 nucleotides: TGTGCCAGCACCACTTGGGGGGAGGGGCAAAACATTCAGTACTTC.

This clonotype was observed a few times. V and J are TRBV6-2 or TRBV6-3 and TRBJ2-7; D remains unclear. V lost 6 bases and J 0 bases, leaving 18 bases between the germline ends. Germline CDR1 and CDR2: MNHEY and SVGEGT. The CDR3 covers 16 residues. The CDR3 is CASSIQGRESSYEQYF. As DNA, the CDR3 is TGTGCCAGCAGCATACAAGGCCGCGAGAGCTCCTACGAGCAGTACTTC.

This clonotype came up a few times. Here the CDR3 DNA reads TGCAGTGCTGGACTAGCGGGGGGCAGTACGCAGTATTTT. Translating gives CSAGLAGGSTQYF. This chain links TRBV20-1 with TRBJ2-3, with TRBD2 matching 14 bases. The trim removed 5 bases at V and 8 bases at J, leaving 3 bases unmatched. The germline V gene has CDR1 DFQATT and CDR2 SNEGSKA (reference sequence). CDR3 size: 13 residues.

This chain links TRBV5-1 with TRBJ1-2, with a weak D call TRBD1 (6 bases). Germline CDR1 is SGHRS and CDR2 is YFSETQ. Trimming removed 1 base from V and 2 bases from J, with 12 bases in between. CDR3 length: 15 residues. In nucleotides, the CDR3 is TGCGCCAGCAGCTTGACAGGGAACGGGAACTATGGCTACACCTTC. Amino acid sequence: CASSLTGNGNYGYTF.

The rearrangement links TRBV6-1 to TRBJ1-1; D is unresolved. Germline CDR1 is MNHNS and CDR2 is SASEGT. The CDR3 is made up of 13 amino acids. V dropped 6 bases and J dropped 5 bases, with 13 bases sitting between them. The CDR3 sequence: CASSPPGWTEAFF. CDR3 coding DNA: TGTGCCAGCAGCCCCCCGGGGTGGACTGAAGCTTTCTTT.

The sample holds many counts of this clonotype. The chain uses TRBV28 and TRBJ2-7; D uncertain. Trimming removed 6 bases at V and 2 bases at J, with 20 bases between. Germline V gene sequence: CDR1 MDHEN, CDR2 SYDVKM. This CDR3 is built from 16 residues. Here the CDR3 DNA reads TGTGCCAGCAGCGGGTCATTGCTATTAAATGCCTACGAGCAGTACTTC. This translates into CASSGSLLLNAYEQYF.

This clonotype was counted many times. The V gene is TRBV24-1, the J gene TRBJ2-3; weak D call: TRBD2 (6 bases). Trimming shortened V by 8 bases and J by 4 bases, and 15 bases separated the two germline ends. Per the germline V gene, CDR1 is KGHDR and CDR2 is SFDVKD. CDR3 size: 14 residues. The CDR3 loop reads CATITGTESDTQYF. The CDR3 nucleotides read TGTGCCACCATTACGGGGACTGAATCAGATACGCAGTATTTT.